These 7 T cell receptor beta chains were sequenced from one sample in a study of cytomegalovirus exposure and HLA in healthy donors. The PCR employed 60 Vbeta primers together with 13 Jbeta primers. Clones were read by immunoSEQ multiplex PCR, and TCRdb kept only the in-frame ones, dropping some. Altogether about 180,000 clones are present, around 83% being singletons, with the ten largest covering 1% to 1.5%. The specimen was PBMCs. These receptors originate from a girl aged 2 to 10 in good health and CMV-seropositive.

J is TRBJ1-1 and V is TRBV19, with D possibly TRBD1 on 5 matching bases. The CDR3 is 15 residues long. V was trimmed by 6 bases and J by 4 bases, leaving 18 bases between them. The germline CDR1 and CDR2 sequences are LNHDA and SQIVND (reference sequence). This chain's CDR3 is CASSQQAGLSTEAFF. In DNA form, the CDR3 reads TGTGCCAGTAGCCAGCAAGCGGGACTGTCCACTGAAGCTTTCTTT.

The DNA of the CDR3 is TGTGCCAGCAGTTCCGACAGGGGGATGATTATGAGCAATCAGCCCCAGCATTTT. It encodes CASSSDRGMIMSNQPQHF. The chain combines TRBV28 with TRBJ1-5; 9 nucleotides line up with TRBD1. Losses at the gene ends were 4 bases for V and 1 base for J; bases not matched to a gene: 11. Germline-derived CDR1 and CDR2 are MDHEN and SYDVKM. The CDR3 spans 18 residues.

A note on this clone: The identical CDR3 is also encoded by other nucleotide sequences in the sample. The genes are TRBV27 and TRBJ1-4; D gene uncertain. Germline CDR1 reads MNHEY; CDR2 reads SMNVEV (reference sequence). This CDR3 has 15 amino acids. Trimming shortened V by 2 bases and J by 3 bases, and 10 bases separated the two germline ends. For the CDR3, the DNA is TGTGCCAGCAGTTTAACGCGACTTTCTAATGAAAAACTGTTTTTT. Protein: CASSLTRLSNEKLFF.

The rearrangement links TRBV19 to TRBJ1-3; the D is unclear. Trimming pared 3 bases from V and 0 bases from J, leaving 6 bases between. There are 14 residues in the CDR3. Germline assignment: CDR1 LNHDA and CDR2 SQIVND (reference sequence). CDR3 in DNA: TGTGCCAGTAGTATTGACTTCTCTGGAAACACCATATATTTT. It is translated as CASSIDFSGNTIYF.

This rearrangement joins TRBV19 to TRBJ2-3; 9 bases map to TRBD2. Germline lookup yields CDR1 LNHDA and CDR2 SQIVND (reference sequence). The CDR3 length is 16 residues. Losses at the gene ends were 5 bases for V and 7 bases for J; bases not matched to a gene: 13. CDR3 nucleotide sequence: TGTGCCAGTAGTGCCGGGACTAGCCGATCATTGAATACGCAGTATTTT. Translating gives CASSAGTSRSLNTQYF.

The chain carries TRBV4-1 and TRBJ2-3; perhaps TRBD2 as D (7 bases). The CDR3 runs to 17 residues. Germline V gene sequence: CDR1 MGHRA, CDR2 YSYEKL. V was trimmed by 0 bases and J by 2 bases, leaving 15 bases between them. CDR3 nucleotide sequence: TGCGCCAGCAGCCAAGAGGGGGGGGGCCGCGACACAGATACGCAGTATTTT. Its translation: CASSQEGGGRDTDTQYF.

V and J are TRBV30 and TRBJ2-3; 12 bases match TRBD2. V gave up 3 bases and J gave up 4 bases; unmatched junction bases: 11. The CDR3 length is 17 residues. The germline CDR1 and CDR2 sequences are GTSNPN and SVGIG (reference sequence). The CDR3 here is CAWSGGLAGTEADTQYF. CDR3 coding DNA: TGTGCCTGGAGCGGAGGACTAGCGGGAACCGAGGCAGATACGCAGTATTTT.